Listed here are 21 T cell receptor beta chains from one sample, sequenced in a study of blood T cell repertoires in COVID-19. Data came from immunoSEQ multiplex PCR; TCRdb stores just in-frame clones and leaves some out. The table has over 200,000 clones, around 80% seen once. Sequencing input: peripheral blood. Every receptor here comes from a woman aged 40 to 55 with acute or convalescent COVID-19.

This chain links TRBV7-2 with TRBJ1-2; maybe TRBD1 (5 bases). Germline V gene data show CDR1 as SGHTA and CDR2 as FQGNSA. CDR3 length: 15 amino acids. V was trimmed by 3 bases and J by 2 bases, leaving 13 bases between them. In DNA, the CDR3 is TGTGCCAGCAGCTTGGCTCCGGGGGGGAACTATGGCTACACCTTC. Its translation: CASSLAPGGNYGYTF.

This rearrangement joins TRBV30 to TRBJ1-3; 9 nucleotides match TRBD1. The length of the CDR3 is 17 residues. Trimming cost V 1 base and J 0 bases; bases outside gene matches: 7. CDR1 is GTSNPN and CDR2 is SVGIG in the germline V gene (reference sequence). CDR3 nucleotides: TGTGCCTGGAGTGCACAGGGGGCCCGAGCCTCTGGAAACACCATATATTTT. It is translated as CAWSAQGARASGNTIYF.

The chain couples TRBV12-3 or TRBV12-4 to TRBJ1-1; 11 bases match TRBD1. V lost 7 bases, J lost 5 bases, and 3 bases stayed unmatched. The CDR3 spans 13 residues. CDR3 coding DNA: TGTGCCAGCACCAGGGACAGGGGGACTGAAGCTTTCTTT. This codes for CASTRDRGTEAFF.

This clone occurred a few times. This chain links TRBV19 with TRBJ1-2; no definite D call. The CDR3 contains 12 residues. V was trimmed by 2 bases and J by 2 bases, leaving 3 bases between them. Germline CDR1 and CDR2: LNHDA and SQIVND (reference sequence). The CDR3 nucleotides are TGTGCCAGTAGTATACAAAACTATGGCTACACCTTC. This gives the protein CASSIQNYGYTF.

This clone was recorded only once. The J gene is TRBJ1-1, the V gene TRBV7-9, with 8 positions matching TRBD1. The CDR3 totals 14 residues. CDR1 is SEHNR, CDR2 FQNEAQ, per germline (reference sequence). V was pared by 6 bases and J by 5 bases, with 8 bases of the junction left unmatched. The CDR3 sequence: CASSRRQGRTEAFF. The CDR3 DNA is TGTGCCAGCAGTCGAAGACAGGGGAGGACTGAAGCTTTCTTT.

This chain connects TRBV27 to TRBJ1-6, with D possibly being TRBD1 (5 bases). The ends were cut back, 6 bases at V and 6 bases at J, with 15 bases in the middle. The CDR3 extends over 15 amino acids. Germline V gene lookup returns CDR1 MNHEY and CDR2 SMNVEV (reference sequence). CDR3 sequence (DNA): TGTGCCAGCAGGCGGGGGGGAGACGGTAATTCACCCCTCCACTTT. Protein: CASRRGGDGNSPLHF.

This clone came up a few times. The chain combines TRBV2 with TRBJ2-7; TRBD1 agrees at 10 bases. V trimming: 6 bases; J trimming: 2 bases; junction bases outside the gene matches: 4. CDR1 SNHLY and CDR2 FYNNEI come from the germline V gene. CDR3 length equals 14 residues. The CDR3 reads CASSGTGETYEQYF. Written as DNA, the CDR3 is TGTGCCAGCAGCGGGACAGGGGAAACCTACGAGCAGTACTTC.

V usage is TRBV20-1 and J usage is TRBJ1-5; 7 bases agree with TRBD1. CDR1 DFQATT and CDR2 SNEGSKA come from the germline V gene (reference sequence). The trim removed 3 bases at V and 0 bases at J, leaving 11 bases unmatched. CDR3 length: 17 amino acids. The CDR3 protein is CSASQDRVPYSNQPQHF. CDR3 DNA sequence: TGCAGTGCTAGTCAAGACAGGGTGCCATATAGCAATCAGCCCCAGCATTTT.

DNA of the CDR3: TGTGCCAGCAGCTTAGATTTGGCGGGACCGATGCAAGAGACCCAGTACTTC. Protein product: CASSLDLAGPMQETQYF. This chain connects TRBV11-2 to TRBJ2-5; the D gene is possibly TRBD2 (6 bases). The V gene's germline CDR1 is SGHAT and CDR2 FQNNGV. CDR3 size: 17 residues. Trimming removed 0 bases from V and 2 bases from J, with 16 bases in between.

The chain uses TRBV5-5 and TRBJ1-6; possible D gene TRBD1, 6 bases. The germline gives CDR1 SGHKS, CDR2 YYEKEE (reference sequence). V lost 4 bases, J lost 12 bases, and 14 bases lay in between. The CDR3 is made up of 13 amino acids. The CDR3 DNA sequence: TGTGCCAGCAGCCGGGACATGTCATTACCCCTCCACTTT. Protein: CASSRDMSLPLHF.

The gene calls are TRBV13 and TRBJ1-2, with 8 positions matching TRBD1. The ends lost 0 bases at V and 7 bases at J; junction bases unmatched: 7. The CDR3 runs 15 residues. CDR1 and CDR2 from the germline V gene are PRHDT and FYEKMQ (reference sequence). The DNA for the CDR3 is TGTGCCAGCAGCTTAGGGGACAGGGCTCGAGTTGGCTACACCTTC. It is translated as CASSLGDRARVGYTF.

V usage is TRBV5-1 and J usage is TRBJ2-3; D possibly corresponds to TRBD2 (6 bases). The CDR3 spans 11 residues. V shed 3 bases and J shed 14 bases, with 13 bases lying between them. From germline, CDR1 is SGHRS and CDR2 YFSETQ. CDR3 region: CASSSGSRRYF. Here the CDR3 DNA reads TGCGCCAGCAGCTCCGGGAGTCGGCGGTATTTT.

The chain is built from TRBV6-1 and TRBJ2-7, with 7 bases fitting TRBD1. CDR3 length: 15 residues. V dropped 6 bases and J dropped 2; count of bases not matched to a gene: 10. Per the germline V gene, CDR1 is MNHNS and CDR2 is SASEGT. This CDR3 is CASSQQGPHTYEQYF. The DNA of the CDR3 is TGTGCCAGCAGCCAACAGGGGCCCCACACCTACGAGCAGTACTTC.

This chain connects TRBV11-2 to TRBJ2-7; tentatively, D is TRBD2 (5 bases). V was shortened by 1 base and J by 1 base, with 8 bases between the two germline ends. CDR1 and CDR2 (germline): SGHAT, FQNNGV. This CDR3 is 14 amino acids long. The CDR3 here is CASSLGLLSYEQYF. As DNA, the CDR3 is TGTGCCAGCAGCTTAGGACTATTATCCTACGAGCAGTACTTC.

The V call is TRBV6-1, the J call TRBJ1-5; tentatively, D is TRBD1 (5 bases). In germline, CDR1 is MNHNS, CDR2 SASEGT. V was cut by 1 base and J by 7 bases, with 14 bases left in between. CDR3 length: 15 amino acids. The DNA for the CDR3 is TGTGCCAGCAGTGAAGATCCGGGGGACGGCCAGCCCCAGCATTTT. This sequence encodes CASSEDPGDGQPQHF.

This clone appeared a few times. The J gene is TRBJ2-7, the V gene TRBV7-2; D possibly corresponds to TRBD2 (6 bases). Trimming shortened V by 5 bases and J by 4 bases, and 15 bases separated the two germline ends. The V gene's germline CDR1 is SGHTA and CDR2 FQGNSA. The CDR3 is made up of 14 amino acids. CDR3 loop: CASSPASGQYEQYF. CDR3 bases: TGTGCCAGCAGCCCCGCAAGCGGGCAATACGAGCAGTACTTC. Full variable domain (remainder filled in from reference TRBV7-2 and TRBJ2-7): GAGVSQSPSNKVTEKGKDVELRCDPISGHTALYWYRQSLGQGLEFLIYFQGNSAPDKSGLPSDRFSAERTGGSVSTLTIQRTQQEDSAVYLCASSPASGQYEQYFGPGTRLTVT.

V gene TRBV4-3 combines with J gene TRBJ1-1, with 7 bases fitting TRBD1. The CDR3 loop spans 16 amino acids. Germline values: CDR1 LGHNA, CDR2 YSLEER. V dropped 0 bases and J dropped 7; count of bases not matched to a gene: 11. The CDR3 nucleotides are TGCGCCAGCAGCCAAGATTACGCGAGGGGGCGAGGTGAAGCTTTCTTT. Its protein product is CASSQDYARGRGEAFF.

The genes are TRBV30 and TRBJ1-5; possible D gene TRBD1, 5 bases. Germline CDR1 GTSNPN, CDR2 SVGIG (reference sequence). The CDR3 has 17 amino acids. Trimming removed 3 bases at V and 0 bases at J, with 18 bases between. The chain's CDR3 is CAWSHGQGLYSNQPQHF. CDR3 nucleotides: TGTGCCTGGAGCCACGGGCAGGGCCTCTATAGCAATCAGCCCCAGCATTTT.

This sequence joins TRBV5-4 and TRBJ1-4, with TRBD1 matching 9 bases. In germline, CDR1 is SGHNT, CDR2 YYREEE (reference sequence). J was trimmed by 5 bases and V by 3 bases; bases with no gene match: 5. CDR3 length equals 15 residues. For the CDR3, the DNA is TGTGCCAGCAGCTCACAGGGGACAGGGAATGAAAAACTGTTTTTT. Its protein product is CASSSQGTGNEKLFF.

This clone was picked up one time. The chain carries TRBV6-1 and TRBJ1-2; D is unclear. The CDR3 is made up of 13 amino acids. V gave up 2 bases and J gave up 2 bases, with 6 bases separating them. Germline V CDR1 and CDR2: MNHNS, SASEGT. Here the CDR3 reads CASSERWNYGYTF. DNA of the CDR3: TGTGCCAGCAGTGAACGGTGGAACTATGGCTACACCTTC.

V usage is TRBV7-2 and J usage is TRBJ2-3; 7 positions match TRBD1. Germline assignment: CDR1 SGHTA and CDR2 FQGNSA. V lost 2 bases, J lost 2 bases, and 4 bases stayed unmatched. This CDR3 has 15 residues. The CDR3 sequence: CASSLPQGYTDTQYF. The CDR3 DNA reads as TGTGCCAGCAGCTTACCACAGGGGTACACAGATACGCAGTATTTT.